Given below is one T cell receptor (beta chain) in context. This table comes from immunoSEQ multiplex PCR, and its TCRdb copy is limited to in-frame clones, with some not included. The sample has about 260,000 clones, 88% seen once. Clinical history reported by participants formed the basis on which cohorts were assigned. People in the exposed group encountered a COVID-19 case within 2 weeks before entering the study. These data are taken from a study of blood T cell repertoires in COVID-19. Whole-study context: From T cells, B-cell-depleted T cells, or PBMCs came the material, which was cDNA or gDNA.

V lost 2 bases, J lost 6 bases, and 13 bases lay in between. Germline-derived CDR1 and CDR2 are KGHSH and LQKENI. The CDR3 is 14 amino acids. The J gene is TRBJ1-1, the V gene TRBV18, with D tentatively TRBD1 (5 bases). Material for sequencing was PBMCs or T cells enriched from blood (not recorded which). The sequence was collected from a middle-aged woman who had been exposed to COVID-19. The CDR3 loop is CASSPNVREAEAFF. The CDR3 coding sequence is TGTGCCAGCTCACCAAACGTCAGGGAGGCTGAAGCTTTCTTT.